This record looks at one TCR beta chain sequence and its context. This sample stems from a study of identical twins. TCRdb re-called the 5' RACE reads with MiXCR, one entry per CDR3 protein. The data show some 1,600,000 distinct CDR3 sequences, around a third seen once. From germline, CDR1 is MNHEY and CDR2 SVGEGT. The trim removed 4 bases at V and 11 bases at J, leaving 12 bases unmatched. CDR3 length: 14 amino acids. This receptor was obtained from a newborn girl in good health. The chain links TRBV6-2 or TRBV6-3 to TRBJ2-5; 8 bases are a match to TRBD2. The sequencing sample was made of cord blood. CDR3 loop: CASSSYGGAIEQYF. For the CDR3, the DNA is TGTGCCAGCAGTTCGTACGGGGGGGCCATTGAGCAGTACTTC.